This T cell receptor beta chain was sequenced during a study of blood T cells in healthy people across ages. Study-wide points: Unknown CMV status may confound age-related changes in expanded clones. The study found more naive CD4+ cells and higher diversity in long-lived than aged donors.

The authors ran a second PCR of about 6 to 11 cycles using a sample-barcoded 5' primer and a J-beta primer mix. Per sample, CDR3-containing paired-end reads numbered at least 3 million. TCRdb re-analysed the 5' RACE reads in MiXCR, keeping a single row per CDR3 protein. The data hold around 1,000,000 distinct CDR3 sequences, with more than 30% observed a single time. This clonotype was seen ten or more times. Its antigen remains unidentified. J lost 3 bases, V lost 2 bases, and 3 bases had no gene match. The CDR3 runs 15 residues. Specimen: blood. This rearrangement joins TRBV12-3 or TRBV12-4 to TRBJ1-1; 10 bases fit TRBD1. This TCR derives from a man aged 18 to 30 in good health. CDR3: CASSLRGTGDTEAFF. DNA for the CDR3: TGTGCCAGCAGTTTAAGGGGGACAGGGGACACTGAAGCTTTCTTT.